This is a list of T cell receptor beta chains from one sample in a study of CD8 T cells in ankylosing spondylitis. Using its own MiXCR run on the 5' RACE reads, TCRdb lists one record per CDR3 protein. In the table there are 290,000 or so distinct CDR3 sequences, 20% to 25% of which are singletons. The material sequenced was blood, either unsorted or a sorted T cell fraction (not recorded which). The source of these receptors is a female donor with ankylosing spondylitis or in good health (not recorded which). Each CDR3 is given with its conserved first and last residue. Fields, in order: D gene, clone size, J gene, V gene, CDR3 protein, CDR3 DNA. A D gene is named only where the DNA matches it firmly. Clone size is shown for a subset of rows, as once, few, many or a class of expanded clone.

>-|-|TRBJ2-3|TRBV15
CATSREVVAPDTQYF
TGTGCCACCAGCAGAGAGGTGGTAGCCCCAGATACGCAGTATTTT
>-|-|TRBJ2-7|TRBV20-1
CSANRAGEQYF
TGCAGTGCCAACAGGGCTGGGGAGCAGTACTTC
>TRBD2|-|TRBJ2-7|TRBV29-1
CSAWSGLAGDLSEQYF
TGCAGCGCGTGGTCGGGACTAGCGGGAGATCTCTCCGAGCAGTACTTC
>TRBD2|-|TRBJ2-2|TRBV24-1
CATSDLKRLVAGPTGELFF
TGTGCTACCAGTGATTTGAAACGGTTGGTAGCGGGACCTACCGGGGAGCTGTTTTTT
>-|few|TRBJ2-7|TRBV5-1
CASSLEANYEQYF
TGCGCCAGCAGCTTGGAGGCTAACTACGAGCAGTACTTC
>TRBD2|many|TRBJ2-7|TRBV6-2/TRBV6-3
CASSPRGAGVDEQYF
TGTGCCAGCAGCCCGCGGGGAGCGGGAGTTGACGAGCAGTACTTC
>-|-|TRBJ2-7|TRBV6-1
CASSRLRGHEQYF
TGTGCCAGCAGCCGTCTCAGGGGTCACGAGCAGTACTTC
>-|few|TRBJ1-5|TRBV4-3
CASSQDGRINQPQHF
TGCGCCAGCAGCCAAGATGGACGGATCAATCAGCCCCAGCATTTT
>-|few|TRBJ1-3|TRBV29-1
CSVEGPSRIERNTIYF
TGCAGCGTTGAAGGCCCTTCGAGAATAGAGAGAAACACCATATATTTT
>-|many|TRBJ2-1|TRBV12-3/TRBV12-4
CASSFILLLGGNEQFF
TGTGCCAGCAGTTTTATCCTCCTCTTAGGGGGCAATGAGCAGTTCTTC
>-|-|TRBJ2-1|TRBV2
CASRDGVMVNEQFF
TGTGCCAGCAGAGACGGGGTGATGGTAAATGAGCAGTTCTTC
>-|many|TRBJ1-1|TRBV7-2
CASRQPNAEAFF
TGTGCCAGCAGACAGCCCAATGCTGAAGCTTTCTTT
>TRBD1|-|TRBJ2-5|TRBV12-3/TRBV12-4
CASREGQGQETQYF
TGTGCCAGCAGGGAGGGACAGGGACAAGAGACCCAGTACTTC
>-|-|TRBJ2-7|TRBV10-3
CAISDSPKGPNPYEQYF
TGTGCCATCAGTGACTCCCCCAAGGGCCCGAATCCCTACGAGCAGTACTTC
>-|few|TRBJ1-1|TRBV7-2
CASSYTFDSEAFF
TGTGCCAGCAGCTATACCTTTGACTCTGAAGCTTTCTTT
>-|few|TRBJ2-1|TRBV6-5
CASSRGPRNEQFF
TGTGCCAGCTCCAGGGGCCCCCGCAATGAGCAGTTCTTC
>-|few|TRBJ2-5|TRBV20-1
CSARLSGLETQYF
TGCAGTGCTAGACTTTCGGGACTAGAGACCCAGTACTTC
>-|few|TRBJ1-3|TRBV12-3/TRBV12-4
CASSLEVTGNTIYF
TGTGCCAGCAGTTTAGAAGTAACTGGAAACACCATATATTTT
>-|-|TRBJ2-3|TRBV20-1
CSATGTSTDTQYF
TGCAGTGCTACTGGGACTAGCACAGATACGCAGTATTTT
>-|-|TRBJ2-1|TRBV19
CASRRTHNEQFF
TGTGCCAGTAGGAGGACTCACAATGAGCAGTTCTTC
>-|-|TRBJ1-6|TRBV25-1
CVSSELCGVESPLHF
TGTGTCAGCAGTGAATTGTGTGGGGTAGAGTCACCCCTCCACTTT
>-|many|TRBJ1-2|TRBV20-1
CSALRGATTNYGYTF
TGCAGTGCTCTTCGAGGGGCAACCACTAACTATGGCTACACCTTC
>-|-|TRBJ1-2|TRBV20-1
CSATRESYYGYTF
TGCAGTGCTACGAGGGAGTCTTACTATGGCTACACCTTC
>TRBD1|few|TRBJ1-1|TRBV6-2/TRBV6-3
CASMDRSRVTEAFF
TGTGCCAGCATGGACAGGTCGAGGGTGACTGAAGCTTTCTTT
>TRBD2|many|TRBJ2-3|TRBV6-1
CASRGLALLDTQYF
TGTGCCAGCAGGGGACTAGCGCTTCTGGATACGCAGTATTTT
>-|-|TRBJ1-5|TRBV20-1
CSARGQDNQPQHF
TGCAGTGCCCGAGGACAAGACAATCAGCCCCAGCATTTT